Listed below are T cell receptor beta chains from one sample, sequenced in a study of cytomegalovirus exposure and HLA in healthy donors. Measured with immunoSEQ multiplex PCR; TCRdb has only the in-frame clones, and not every one. The data hold tens of thousands of clones, with almost 97% observed a single time. The source material was PBMCs. The receptors originated from a man in his late teens or twenties in good health and CMV-seropositive. Each CDR3 is given with its conserved first and last residue. The D gene is left open where the match is weak. Where a row states a size, it is once, few, many or the class of an expanded clone; other rows omit it.

d_gene,v_gene,j_gene,abundance,CDR3aa,CDR3nt
-,TRBV6-1,TRBJ2-7,-,CASTSFRRDTVYF,TGTGCCAGCACCTCATTTAGACGGGACACGGTGTACTTC
-,TRBV6-1,TRBJ2-7,few,CASSEIQEGAYEQYF,TGTGCCAGCAGTGAAATTCAGGAAGGGGCCTACGAGCAGTACTTC
TRBD1,TRBV5-4,TRBJ2-1,once,CASSPGQGTGNEQFF,TGTGCCAGCAGCCCGGGACAGGGAACCGGCAATGAGCAGTTCTTC
TRBD1,TRBV28,TRBJ1-2,-,CASSFSDRGYGYTF,TGTGCCAGCAGTTTCTCTGACAGGGGCTATGGCTACACCTTC
-,TRBV19,TRBJ1-5,-,CASSQQGLGQPQHF,TGTGCCAGTAGTCAGCAGGGACTGGGCCAGCCCCAGCATTTT
TRBD1,TRBV5-1,TRBJ2-7,-,CASSFSGQDYEQYF,TGCGCCAGCAGCTTTTCGGGACAGGACTACGAGCAGTACTTC
TRBD1,TRBV27,TRBJ1-1,-,CASSFIGTGGSEAFF,TGTGCCAGCAGTTTTATAGGGACAGGGGGCTCTGAAGCTTTCTTT
TRBD2,TRBV10-2,TRBJ2-7,-,CASSESSGTSDYEQYF,TGCGCCAGCAGTGAGTCCTCCGGGACTAGCGATTACGAGCAGTACTTC
-,TRBV6-5,TRBJ2-1,-,CASSYSGAYNEQFF,TGTGCCAGCAGTTATTCCGGGGCCTACAATGAGCAGTTCTTC
-,TRBV13,TRBJ2-3,-,CASSLFPSETLKADTQYF,TGTGCCAGCAGCTTATTTCCTAGCGAGACGTTAAAGGCAGATACGCAGTATTTT
TRBD2,TRBV10-3,TRBJ2-7,-,CATKDRGVYEQYF,TGTGCCACAAAGGACCGGGGGGTCTACGAGCAGTACTTC
-,TRBV19,TRBJ1-5,once,CASSIHSTYRVDQPQHF,TGTGCCAGTAGTATTCACTCAACCTACAGGGTCGATCAGCCCCAGCATTTT
-,TRBV5-4,TRBJ1-2,once,CGTPGDYGYTF,TGTGGCACGCCAGGGGACTATGGCTACACCTTC